These 28 T cell receptor beta chains came from one sample sequenced in a study of T cell responses to AZD1222 COVID-19 vaccine. Profiled with immunoSEQ multiplex PCR; TCRdb holds only in-frame clones, not every one. The repertoire has 70,000 to 90,000 clones, more than 70% of them found once; the top ten carry 8.7%. The sample consisted of peripheral blood, taken on day 0 of AZD1222 vaccination. All receptors derive from an adult in good health.

Notes on this clone: The junction shows a germline mismatch at one end, possibly a read error. V is TRBV7-3 and J is TRBJ2-7; TRBD1 matches at 9 bases. Germline lookup yields CDR1 SGHTA and CDR2 FQGTGA. CDR3 length equals 13 residues. The CDR3 reads CASRLTTGGEQYF. The CDR3 DNA reads as TGTGCCAGCAGGTTAACGACAGGGGGAGAGCAGTACTTC.

This chain joins TRBV19 and TRBJ2-1; 10 bases fit TRBD2. The CDR3 covers 16 residues. CDR1 is LNHDA and CDR2 is SQIVND in the germline V gene (reference sequence). V lost 6 bases, J lost 4 bases, and 9 bases stayed unmatched. CDR3 in amino acids: CASRTSGRATYNEQFF. Written as DNA, the CDR3 is TGTGCCAGTAGGACGAGCGGGAGGGCAACTTACAATGAGCAGTTCTTC.

The genes are TRBV27 and TRBJ1-1; 7 bases map to TRBD1. J lost 5 bases, V lost 5 bases, and 11 bases had no gene match. This CDR3 spans 15 amino acids. Germline CDR1 and CDR2: MNHEY and SMNVEV (reference sequence). The CDR3 bases are TGTGCCAGCAGTATTGACCCAGGGGGGCGAACTGAAGCTTTCTTT. This codes for CASSIDPGGRTEAFF.

The chain links TRBV18 to TRBJ1-1; TRBD1 matches 8 bases. This CDR3 comprises 15 residues. Germline-derived CDR1 and CDR2 are KGHSH and LQKENI. V was clipped by 6 bases and J by 2 bases; unmatched bases: 8. The CDR3 sequence is CASSQWAGGNTEAFF. The CDR3 DNA is TGTGCCAGCTCTCAATGGGCAGGGGGCAACACTGAAGCTTTCTTT.

This clone was recorded once. The chain links TRBV27 to TRBJ1-6; no definite D call. Germline V CDR1 and CDR2: MNHEY, SMNVEV (reference sequence). The V end lost 6 bases, the J end lost 10 bases, and 13 bases lay between the germline ends. CDR3 length: 13 amino acids. This CDR3 reads CASRPGLESPLHF. In DNA, the CDR3 is TGTGCCAGCAGGCCAGGTTTGGAATCACCCCTCCACTTT.

This chain links TRBV21-1 with TRBJ2-3; no check of the table's D call, TRBD1, against the DNA was made. TRBV21-1 constitutes a pseudogene. This CDR3 spans 15 amino acids. CDR3 protein: CVQQPLDSYTDTQYF. CDR3 nucleotide sequence: TGTGTCCAGCAACCCCTGGACAGCTACACAGATACGCAGTATTTT.

The rearrangement links TRBV6-2 or TRBV6-3 to TRBJ1-4; possible D gene TRBD1, 5 bases. Looked up from germline, CDR1 is MNHEY and CDR2 is SVGEGT. The CDR3 runs to 14 residues. The V end lost 6 bases, the J end lost 3 bases, and 11 bases lay between the germline ends. CDR3 region: CASSPGTANEKLFF. CDR3 in DNA: TGTGCCAGCAGCCCCGGGACGGCTAATGAAAAACTGTTTTTT.

The chain links TRBV5-4 to TRBJ2-2, with a possible D match to TRBD1 (5 bases). The CDR3 covers 13 residues. The germline V and J ends were trimmed by 3 bases and 5 bases, with 8 bases remaining between them. Germline assignment: CDR1 SGHNT and CDR2 YYREEE (reference sequence). The chain's CDR3 is CASSSQGTGELFF. CDR3 DNA sequence: TGTGCCAGCAGCTCCCAGGGAACCGGGGAGCTGTTTTTT.

This CDR3 reads CASSSGRGLDTEAFF. CDR3 bases: TGTGCCAGCAGTTCCGGCAGGGGGCTTGACACTGAAGCTTTCTTT. The V and J genes are TRBV28 and TRBJ1-1, with 8 bases fitting TRBD1. V dropped 4 bases and J dropped 3; count of bases not matched to a gene: 7. The CDR3 is 15 amino acids. Germline CDR1 and CDR2: MDHEN and SYDVKM.

The chain joins TRBV6-6 to TRBJ1-1; the D gene is possibly TRBD1 (5 bases). CDR1 MNHNY and CDR2 SVGAGI come from the germline V gene (reference sequence). The CDR3 consists of 15 residues. V lost 2 bases, J lost 3 bases, and 13 bases lay in between. CDR3: CASSYAGPRDTEAFF. The CDR3 bases are TGTGCCAGCAGTTACGCGGGGCCGAGGGACACTGAAGCTTTCTTT.

This clone was seen a few times. The V call is TRBV7-3, the J call TRBJ1-3; D gene unclear. The ends were cut back, 1 base at V and 0 bases at J, with 10 bases in the middle. This CDR3 contains 16 residues. The V gene's germline CDR1 is SGHTA and CDR2 FQGTGA. The DNA of the CDR3 is TGTGCCAGCAGCTTAAATCCAGCGAGCTCTGGAAACACCATATATTTT. Amino acid sequence: CASSLNPASSGNTIYF. Together with reference TRBV7-3 and TRBJ1-3, the CDR3 gives the full variable domain: GAGVSQTPSNKVTEKGKYVELRCDPISGHTALYWYRQSLGQGPEFLIYFQGTGAADDSGLPNDRFFAVRPEGSVSTLKIQRTERGDSAVYLCASSLNPASSGNTIYFGEGSWLTVV.

This clone has a single count. The V call is TRBV2, the J call TRBJ2-5; TRBD2 aligns across 9 bases. The V gene's germline CDR1 is SNHLY and CDR2 FYNNEI. CDR3 size: 15 residues. V shed 4 bases and J 5 bases; nucleotides not matched to a gene: 8. CDR3 sequence (DNA): TGTGCCAGCAGTGGTCAACTAGCGGGTTTGGAGACCCAGTACTTC. This translates into CASSGQLAGLETQYF.

This sequence joins TRBV27 and TRBJ1-4; weak D call: TRBD1 (6 bases). The length of the CDR3 is 15 residues. The germline gives CDR1 MNHEY, CDR2 SMNVEV (reference sequence). The V gene lost 0 bases and the J gene lost 4 bases, with 9 bases spanning the gap. The CDR3 DNA sequence: TGTGCCAGCAGTTTATCGACAGGCATTAATGAAAAACTGTTTTTT. Its protein product is CASSLSTGINEKLFF.

The rearrangement uses TRBV7-8 and TRBJ2-1, with TRBD1 as a possible D gene (5 bases). V was trimmed by 7 bases and J by 6 bases, leaving 13 bases between them. Germline V gene lookup returns CDR1 SGHVS and CDR2 FQNEAQ. This CDR3 spans 13 amino acids. CDR3 in DNA: TGTGCCAGCACTCCAGGGTTATCCAATGAGCAGTTCTTC. Translated: CASTPGLSNEQFF.

The chain employs TRBV25-1 and TRBJ1-6; 9 nucleotides align to TRBD1. This CDR3 has 13 residues. J lost 10 bases, V lost 6 bases, and 4 bases had no gene match. Germline V gene lookup returns CDR1 MGHDK and CDR2 SYGVNS. CDR3 sequence (DNA): TGTGCCAGCAGGGACAGGGGTGGATCACCCCTCCACTTT. Translation gives CASRDRGGSPLHF.

The chain combines TRBV10-1 with TRBJ1-1; D is perhaps TRBD1 (6 bases). Germline assignment: CDR1 WNHNN and CDR2 SYGVQD (reference sequence). V lost 8 bases and J lost 0, with 19 bases in between. The CDR3 spans 16 residues. Here the CDR3 reads CASSPRGVPLNTEAFF. Here the CDR3 DNA reads TGCGCCAGCTCGCCCAGGGGAGTCCCGCTGAACACTGAAGCTTTCTTT.

The chain combines TRBV18 with TRBJ1-1; 7 positions match TRBD1. The V and J ends lost 3 bases and 7 bases, in that order; junction bases with no gene match: 5. The germline CDR1 and CDR2 sequences are KGHSH and LQKENI. CDR3 size: 13 residues. The CDR3 here is CASSPNRDSEAFF. DNA of the CDR3: TGTGCCAGCTCACCTAACCGGGACAGTGAAGCTTTCTTT.

The V and J genes are TRBV3-1 (or the pseudogene TRBV3-2) and TRBJ1-2; 8 nucleotides align to TRBD1. The V gene's germline CDR1 is LGHDT and CDR2 YNNKEL (reference sequence). The CDR3 is made up of 14 amino acids. The trim removed 4 bases at V and 7 bases at J, leaving 8 bases unmatched. DNA for the CDR3: TGTGCCAGCAGCCCGGGACAGGTAGATTTTGGCTACACCTTC. Encoded protein: CASSPGQVDFGYTF.

The chain recombines TRBV12-3 or TRBV12-4 with TRBJ1-1; D remains unclear. The CDR3 is made up of 11 amino acids. V lost 2 bases and J 6 bases, leaving 4 bases between the germline ends. Here the CDR3 DNA reads TGTGCCAGCAGTTTACGACCTGAAGCTTTCTTT. It translates to CASSLRPEAFF.

In DNA, the CDR3 is TGTGCCAGCACCCCGCCCTACCAAGAGACCCAGTACTTC. It translates to CASTPPYQETQYF. The chain has TRBV28 and TRBJ2-5; D unresolved. V dropped 7 bases and J dropped 0 bases, with 9 bases sitting between them. The CDR3 runs 13 residues. Looked up from germline, CDR1 is MDHEN and CDR2 is SYDVKM.

V and J are TRBV2 and TRBJ2-5; unclear D gene. Trimming took off 9 bases at V and 5 bases at J, with 7 bases between the two ends. CDR1 SNHLY and CDR2 FYNNEI come from the germline V gene. The CDR3 totals 10 residues. CDR3 region: CASRRETQYF. In DNA, the CDR3 is TGTGCCAGTCGCCGGGAGACCCAGTACTTC.

The J gene is TRBJ2-1, the V gene TRBV28; D is perhaps TRBD2 (6 bases). The CDR3 sequence is 11 residues long. Germline assignment: CDR1 MDHEN and CDR2 SYDVKM. CDR3 protein: CAGGTPNEQFF. CDR3 DNA: TGTGCAGGCGGGACCCCCAATGAGCAGTTCTTC.

The chain recombines TRBV19 with TRBJ1-6; D is perhaps TRBD1 (5 bases). V lost 8 bases to trimming and J lost 7 bases, with 15 bases between them. This CDR3 is built from 14 residues. Looked up from germline, CDR1 is LNHDA and CDR2 is SQIVND (reference sequence). The CDR3 here is CASVPSGDNSPLHF. Written as DNA, the CDR3 is TGTGCCAGTGTCCCCTCGGGGGACAATTCACCCCTCCACTTT. Filled out from reference TRBV19 and TRBJ1-6, the complete variable domain reads DGGITQSPKYLFRKEGQNVTLSCEQNLNHDAMYWYRQDPGQGLRLIYYSQIVNDFQKGDIAEGYSVSREKKESFPLTVTSAQKNPTAFYLCASVPSGDNSPLHFGNGTRLTVT.

The CDR3 DNA is TGCGCCAGCAGCTTGGGGGTAAACAGGGATTCTTCCTACGAGCAGTACTTC. Residues: CASSLGVNRDSSYEQYF. The chain recombines TRBV5-1 with TRBJ2-7; maybe TRBD1 (6 bases). CDR1 and CDR2 (germline): SGHRS, YFSETQ. The CDR3 consists of 17 residues. V dropped 0 bases and J dropped 1 base, with 17 bases sitting between them.

This sequence joins TRBV5-4 and TRBJ2-3; D not certain. V was trimmed by 4 bases and J by 12 bases, leaving 15 bases between them. This CDR3 spans 12 amino acids. Germline CDR1 is SGHNT and CDR2 is YYREEE (reference sequence). The CDR3 sequence: CASSPEKLPQYF. The CDR3 coding sequence is TGTGCCAGCAGCCCGGAGAAGCTCCCACAGTATTTT.

This chain joins TRBV19 and TRBJ2-1, with D unresolved. Germline CDR1 and CDR2: LNHDA and SQIVND (reference sequence). There are 13 residues in the CDR3. V shed 5 bases and J shed 1 base, with 6 bases lying between them. This CDR3 is CASSLGSYNEQFF. In nucleotides, the CDR3 is TGTGCCAGTAGTCTAGGTTCCTACAATGAGCAGTTCTTC.

V is TRBV20-1 and J is TRBJ2-5; D is ambiguous. CDR3 length: 12 amino acids. The germline V gene has CDR1 DFQATT and CDR2 SNEGSKA (reference sequence). V dropped 3 bases and J dropped 2 bases, with 7 bases sitting between them. CDR3 coding DNA: TGCAGTGCTAGTTACACACAAGAGACCCAGTACTTC. Its protein product is CSASYTQETQYF.

This chain uses TRBV18 with TRBJ1-1; no clear D gene. V dropped 3 bases and J dropped 2 bases, with 10 bases sitting between them. This CDR3 contains 14 residues. CDR1 is KGHSH and CDR2 is LQKENI in the germline V gene. CDR3 region: CASSPQVANTEAFF. The CDR3 DNA reads TGTGCCAGCTCACCCCAGGTGGCTAACACTGAAGCTTTCTTT.